The 22 T cell receptor beta chains given below trace back to one sample, sequenced in a study of human T cells and chemical hapten exposure (dated by TCRdb to 2020 to 2023). Unfractionated whole blood was collected in Tempus Blood RNA tubes, and total RNA was extracted from that blood. Library construction relied on 5' RACE. TCRdb shows the sequencer as Illumina MiSeq. The public reads were run again by TCRdb, first through fastp at Q25 and then through MiXCR, and only productive beta chains were kept. Identical CDR3 protein sequences are pooled into one entry, listed with their most common genes and DNA. The sample table records roughly 81,000 distinct CDR3 sequences; about 8% of these occur just once. Over 2% of the sample lies in the top ten. The receptors were sampled from a male donor in good health.

The chain couples TRBV18 to TRBJ2-6, with D unresolved. This CDR3 is built from 15 residues. The V end was cut by 6 bases, the J end by 4 bases, with 13 bases between. The germline gives CDR1 KGHSH, CDR2 LQKENI. The CDR3 DNA follows: TGTGCCAGCTCTACCAGTAGTTCAGGGGCCAACGTCCTGACTTTC. Translating it yields CASSTSSSGANVLTF. Full variable domain (rest looked up from reference TRBV18 and TRBJ2-6): NAGVMQNPRHLVRRRGQEARLRCSPMKGHSHVYWYRQLPEEGLKFMVYLQKENIIDESGMPKERFSAEFPKEGPSILRIQQVVRGDSAAYFCASSTSSSGANVLTFGAGSRLTVL.

This clonotype was counted at least ten times. The J gene is TRBJ2-3, the V gene TRBV6-5; 8 bases are a match to TRBD1. The CDR3 consists of 16 residues. Germline V lookup: CDR1 MNHEY, CDR2 SVGAGI. Trimming took 2 bases from V and 5 from J; bases not matched to a gene: 9. The CDR3 DNA is TGTGCCAGCAGTTACGTTACAGGGGGTCAGAGAGATACGCAGTATTTT. Translated: CASSYVTGGQRDTQYF.

This chain links TRBV27 with TRBJ1-1, with D hard to call. V lost 4 bases, J lost 8 bases, and 11 bases lay in between. Germline V CDR1 and CDR2: MNHEY, SMNVEV (reference sequence). This CDR3 is built from 12 residues. The CDR3 DNA sequence: TGTGCCAGCAGTTCCAAGACGGAGGAAGCTTTCTTT. It encodes CASSSKTEEAFF.

This clonotype was picked up many times. The chain employs TRBV20-1 and TRBJ2-7; 9 nucleotides line up with TRBD1. The V segment lost 3 bases and the J segment 3 bases; nucleotides outside the gene matches: 18. The CDR3 consists of 18 residues. Germline CDR1 is DFQATT and CDR2 is SNEGSKA (reference sequence). The CDR3 region is CSASSRQGVTGPSYEQYF. CDR3 nucleotide sequence: TGCAGTGCTAGCTCCCGACAGGGGGTGACTGGCCCGAGCTACGAGCAGTACTTC.

This clonotype was counted at least ten times. The chain recombines TRBV12-3 or TRBV12-4 with TRBJ1-4; 8 nucleotides line up with TRBD1. Trimming at V came to 7 bases and at J to 8 bases, leaving 6 bases not matched to a gene. CDR3 length equals 13 residues. The CDR3 DNA sequence: TGTGCCAGCAAATCAGGGGGCCGGGAAAAACTGTTTTTT. Amino acid sequence: CASKSGGREKLFF.

The DNA of the CDR3 is TGCGCCAGCAGCCGCCCAGAGACAGGGCACTACAATGAGCAGTTCTTC. This codes for CASSRPETGHYNEQFF. The chain couples TRBV5-1 to TRBJ2-1; 7 bases align to TRBD1. Per germline, CDR1 SGHRS and CDR2 YFSETQ. The CDR3 has 16 amino acids. The J segment lost 3 bases and the V segment lost 4 bases, leaving 10 bases of the junction unmatched.

The CDR3 nucleotides read TGCAGCGTTGACTCCTTACAGAGATCGAACACTGAAGCTTTCTTT. It translates to CSVDSLQRSNTEAFF. The chain uses TRBV29-1 and TRBJ1-1; D is ambiguous. Trimming left V 3 bases short and J 1 base short, with 15 bases between. Germline values: CDR1 SQVTM, CDR2 ANQGSEA. The CDR3 loop spans 15 amino acids.

This clonotype was observed many times. The rearrangement joins TRBV7-2 to TRBJ1-6, with D maybe TRBD1 (5 bases). This CDR3 has 16 amino acids. Germline V CDR1 and CDR2: SGHTA, FQGNSA. V lost 1 base and J 0 bases, leaving 7 bases between the germline ends. CDR3 region: CASSLEGASYNSPLHF. CDR3 DNA: TGTGCCAGCAGCTTAGAAGGGGCCTCCTATAATTCACCCCTCCACTTT.

V gene TRBV25-1 combines with J gene TRBJ1-1; D is perhaps TRBD1 (5 bases). The CDR3 is 14 residues long. Germline CDR1 MGHDK, CDR2 SYGVNS. Trimming shortened V by 4 bases and J by 7 bases, and 16 bases separated the two germline ends. The CDR3 protein is CASSAAGGRSEAFF. The CDR3 coding sequence is TGTGCCAGCAGTGCGGCCGGGGGACGCAGTGAAGCTTTCTTT.

Concerning this clonotype: A much more abundant neighbour one base away suggests this may be a read error. The chain employs TRBV27 and TRBJ2-5; 8 bases are a match to TRBD2. CDR1 MNHEY and CDR2 SMNVEV come from the germline V gene (reference sequence). The CDR3 covers 14 residues. V lost 9 bases and J lost 3; bases outside the gene matches: 9. The CDR3 nucleotides are TGTGCCAGAAGTCCCGCGGGGGGAAAAGAGACCCAGTACTTC. Its protein product is CARSPAGGKETQYF.

On this clonotype itself: A clone one base away is much larger, so this may be a read error. J is TRBJ2-7 and V is TRBV6-5; no clear D. Looked up from germline, CDR1 is MNHEY and CDR2 is SVGAGI. The CDR3 length is 11 residues. V lost 11 bases and J lost 7, with 15 bases in between. CDR3 sequence (DNA): TGTGCCGCCCGGGTCGGTTGGGAGCAGTACTTC. Amino acid sequence: CAARVGWEQYF.

This clonotype was picked up many times. This chain links TRBV6-1 with TRBJ2-1; tentatively, D is TRBD2 (5 bases). The CDR3 is made up of 13 amino acids. Trimming stripped 4 bases from V and 10 bases from J, with 14 bases between. CDR1 and CDR2 from the germline V gene are MNHNS and SASEGT. DNA for the CDR3: TGTGCCAGCAGTGGATCGTACAGAGGGGAGCAGTTCTTC. Encoded protein: CASSGSYRGEQFF.

This clonotype was seen more than once but under ten times. The chain uses TRBV11-2 and TRBJ2-1; tentatively, D is TRBD2 (6 bases). V was shortened by 5 bases and J by 7 bases, with 21 bases between the two germline ends. Germline CDR1 and CDR2: SGHAT and FQNNGV. This CDR3 has 16 amino acids. CDR3 nucleotides: TGTGCCAGCAGCCATAGGATGGGGGGTCGGCGGAATGAGCAGTTCTTC. It is translated as CASSHRMGGRRNEQFF.

The rearrangement joins TRBV5-6 to TRBJ1-2, with D hard to call. The germline gives CDR1 SGHDT, CDR2 YYEEEE. V lost 0 bases, J lost 0 bases, and 3 bases lay in between. The CDR3 runs 13 residues. CDR3 coding DNA: TGTGCCAGCAGCTTGGGAGCTAACTATGGCTACACCTTC. This encodes CASSLGANYGYTF.

This clonotype occurred a few times. The chain uses TRBV5-1 and TRBJ1-1; 7 nucleotides line up with TRBD1. The junction had 0 bases not matched to a gene; V was cut back by 0 bases and J by 7 bases. Germline V CDR1 and CDR2: SGHRS, YFSETQ. The length of the CDR3 is 12 residues. CDR3 in DNA: TGCGCCAGCAGCTTGGACAGGGGTGAAGCTTTCTTT. This gives the protein CASSLDRGEAFF.

This clonotype was counted only a few times. The genes are TRBV7-6 and TRBJ2-3, with 11 positions matching TRBD2. V gave up 1 base and J gave up 3 bases; unmatched junction bases: 3. The length of the CDR3 is 16 residues. CDR1 and CDR2 (germline): SGHVS, FNYEAQ. In DNA form, the CDR3 reads TGTGCCAGCAGCTTAGGGGCTAGCGGGGGGACAGATACGCAGTATTTT. This sequence encodes CASSLGASGGTDTQYF.

V and J are TRBV20-1 and TRBJ2-7, with a weak D call TRBD1 (6 bases). Germline V CDR1 and CDR2: DFQATT, SNEGSKA (reference sequence). V was cut by 7 bases and J by 2 bases, with 15 bases left in between. The CDR3 consists of 13 residues. The CDR3 nucleotides read TGCAGTGGGATGAGGGACATAGCCTACGAGCAGTACTTC. Amino acids: CSGMRDIAYEQYF.

The CDR3 DNA sequence: TGTGCCAGCAGCTTAACCAGGGATGAAAAACTGTTTTTT. This sequence encodes CASSLTRDEKLFF. This rearrangement joins TRBV7-8 to TRBJ1-4; D may be TRBD1 (5 bases). CDR1 and CDR2 (germline): SGHVS, FQNEAQ. The CDR3 totals 13 residues. With 2 bases removed from V and 6 bases from J, the gap between germline ends came to 7 bases.

In this sample, this clonotype turned up many times. The chain joins TRBV12-3 or TRBV12-4 to TRBJ2-3; D ambiguous. V gave up 4 bases and J gave up 0 bases, with 23 bases separating them. CDR3 length equals 19 residues. In nucleotides, the CDR3 is TGTGCCAGCAGTTCCCCGACCGGCTTGAGAGAAGCTAGCACAGATACGCAGTATTTT. The encoded protein is CASSSPTGLREASTDTQYF.

Many counts were recorded for this clonotype. This chain connects TRBV5-4 to TRBJ2-7; the D gene is possibly TRBD2 (6 bases). Between the trimmed V and J ends, which lost 2 bases and 1 base, there was a span of 10 bases. Germline V gives CDR1 SGHNT, CDR2 YYREEE (reference sequence). This CDR3 is 14 amino acids long. The CDR3 reads CASSLGGESYEQYF. In DNA, the CDR3 is TGTGCCAGCAGCTTAGGAGGGGAGTCCTACGAGCAGTACTTC.

V gene TRBV5-1 combines with J gene TRBJ1-1; D gene ambiguous. The germline CDR1 and CDR2 sequences are SGHRS and YFSETQ. The CDR3 totals 12 residues. V shed 0 bases and J shed 7 bases, with 7 bases lying between them. CDR3 region: CASSLDWGEAFF. The CDR3 DNA is TGCGCCAGCAGCTTGGATTGGGGTGAAGCTTTCTTT.

This clonotype was counted ten times or more. The chain joins TRBV6-5 to TRBJ2-1, with D possibly TRBD2 on 5 matching bases. Trimming took 2 bases from V and 2 from J, leaving 10 bases between them. Germline CDR1 reads MNHEY; CDR2 reads SVGAGI. The CDR3 spans 15 residues. The CDR3 DNA is TGTGCCAGCAGTTACGGGGAGCCTGCCTACAATGAGCAGTTCTTC. Its translation is CASSYGEPAYNEQFF.